The rows below give T cell receptor beta chains drawn from one sample of a study of blood T cell repertoires in COVID-19. Data came from immunoSEQ multiplex PCR; TCRdb stores just in-frame clones and leaves some out. The sample lists 400,000 to 450,000 clones, roughly 90% seen once, with more than 1.4% in the top ten. The sample was peripheral blood. The receptors here all came from a woman aged 25 to 39 with active or convalescent COVID-19. Each CDR3 is given with its conserved first and last residue. A D gene is named only where the DNA matches it firmly. Clone sizes are given selectively: once, few, many, or a class where the clone is expanded.

j_call v_call clone_size d_call cdr3_aa cdr3_nt
TRBJ2-3 TRBV6-1 . . CASSDGQTDTQYF TGTGCCAGCAGTGACGGACAGACAGATACGCAGTATTTT
TRBJ1-1 TRBV27 . TRBD1 CASSLSGGGGTEAFF TGTGCCAGCAGTTTATCAGGGGGCGGAGGCACTGAAGCTTTCTTT
TRBJ2-7 TRBV6-1 . . CASSEAGINEQYF TGTGCCAGCAGTGAAGCGGGCATCAACGAGCAGTACTTC
TRBJ2-1 TRBV5-1 . . CASSLETASSAYNEQFF TGCGCCAGCAGCTTGGAAACCGCGTCTAGCGCCTACAATGAGCAGTTCTTC
TRBJ1-3 TRBV12-3/TRBV12-4 many . CASRLQGHTIYF TGTGCCAGCAGATTACAGGGCCACACCATATATTTT
TRBJ2-3 TRBV6-5 once TRBD2 CASSSLGTSGTDTQYF TGTGCCAGCAGTTCCCTCGGGACTAGCGGCACAGATACGCAGTATTTT
TRBJ1-1 TRBV15 . . CATSRGGLDTEAFF TGTGCCACCAGCAGAGGGGGCTTGGACACTGAAGCTTTCTTT
TRBJ1-2 TRBV18 . . CASSPDTDYGYTF TGTGCCAGCTCACCGGACACAGACTATGGCTACACCTTC
TRBJ1-4 TRBV27 once TRBD1 CASSPDRANALRTEGELFF TGTGCCAGCAGCCCAGACAGGGCTAATGCCCTCCGCACGGAAGGGGAACTGTTTTTT
TRBJ2-7 TRBV5-8 . . CASSLEAGDLYEQYF TGTGCCAGCAGCTTGGAGGCAGGGGATCTCTACGAGCAGTACTTC
TRBJ2-3 TRBV5-4 . . CASSRETDTQYF TGTGCCAGCAGCCGAGAGACAGATACGCAGTATTTT
TRBJ2-3 TRBV7-2 . TRBD2 CASSLDGLAGGHTQYF TGTGCCAGCAGCTTAGACGGGCTAGCGGGGGGTCATACGCAGTATTTT
TRBJ2-1 TRBV9 . TRBD2 CASSVSGNSYNEQFF TGTGCCAGCAGTGTGAGCGGGAACTCCTACAATGAGCAGTTCTTC
TRBJ1-1 TRBV5-4 . TRBD1 CASSLQGARTEAFF TGTGCCAGCAGCCTTCAGGGGGCGAGGACTGAAGCTTTCTTT
TRBJ1-4 TRBV6-5 . TRBD1 CASSYPGQNEKLFF TGTGCCAGCAGTTACCCGGGACAGAATGAAAAACTGTTTTTT
TRBJ1-2 TRBV27 few . CASSPPQLYYTF TGTGCCAGCAGCCCGCCGCAGTTGTACTACACCTTC
TRBJ1-6 TRBV20-1 few . CSASSSLNSPLHF TGCAGTGCTAGTAGTAGCCTAAATTCACCCCTCCACTTT
TRBJ2-7 TRBV19 once TRBD2 CASSNPIAGAIEQYF TGTGCCAGTAGTAACCCCATAGCGGGAGCAATCGAGCAGTACTTC
TRBJ1-5 TRBV6-6 . . CASTGYSNQPQHF TGTGCCAGCACGGGATATAGCAATCAGCCCCAGCATTTT
TRBJ2-2 TRBV11-2 . . CASMTQGRSTGELFF TGTGCCAGCATGACACAGGGAAGATCCACCGGGGAGCTGTTTTTT
TRBJ2-5 TRBV10-3 . TRBD1 CAISEGGPETQYF TGTGCCATCAGTGAAGGGGGCCCGGAGACCCAGTACTTC
TRBJ1-1 TRBV3-1/TRBV3-2 . . CASSQDRGTVLGSNTEAFF TGTGCCAGCAGCCAAGACAGGGGAACAGTTCTGGGCTCGAACACTGAAGCTTTCTTT
TRBJ1-2 TRBV10-3 . . CAISELQGSGGYTF TGTGCCATCAGTGAGTTACAGGGCTCTGGAGGCTACACCTTC
TRBJ2-2 TRBV7-8 . . CGTTTMVAGELFF TGTGGAACCACAACCATGGTGGCCGGGGAGCTGTTTTTT
TRBJ2-7 TRBV29-1 . . CSAGGPGNEQYF TGCAGCGCCGGGGGGCCAGGGAACGAGCAGTACTTC
TRBJ1-1 TRBV4-1 . . CASSQDPLSPEAFF TGCGCCAGCAGCCAAGACCCCCTAAGCCCTGAAGCTTTCTTT
TRBJ2-1 TRBV15 . TRBD2 CATSRVPGLAGGGIGNEQFF TGTGCCACCAGCAGAGTTCCGGGACTAGCGGGTGGGGGGATCGGAAATGAGCAGTTCTTC
TRBJ2-7 TRBV7-9 few . CASSLRAGSYEQYF TGTGCCAGCAGCTTACGGGCGGGCTCCTACGAGCAGTACTTC
TRBJ1-2 TRBV2 . . CASTGGGIYGYTF TGTGCCAGCACCGGGGGAGGGATCTATGGCTACACCTTC
TRBJ1-5 TRBV18 . . CASSSVGGSEPQHF TGTGCCAGCTCATCAGTGGGGGGGAGTGAGCCCCAGCATTTT
TRBJ2-7 TRBV15 . . CATSGRTSTYEQYF TGTGCCACCAGCGGGAGGACGTCCACCTACGAGCAGTACTTC
TRBJ2-1 TRBV19 . TRBD2 CASSKRGSGRLDEQFF TGTGCCAGTAGTAAGCGCGGCAGCGGGAGGCTCGATGAGCAGTTCTTC
TRBJ1-2 TRBV20-1 . . CSAGTLDGYTF TGCAGTGCCGGGACACTTGATGGCTACACCTTC
TRBJ2-6 TRBV18 . TRBD1 CASSPVGQGALGANVLTF TGTGCCAGCTCACCTGTGGGACAGGGGGCGCTAGGGGCCAACGTCCTGACTTTC
TRBJ2-2 TRBV9 . . CASSVGQLPGELFF TGTGCCAGCAGCGTGGGACAACTTCCCGGGGAGCTGTTTTTT
TRBJ1-5 TRBV7-6 . . CASSLTGQPQHF TGTGCCAGCAGCCTAACAGGTCAGCCCCAGCATTTT
TRBJ2-7 TRBV20-1 . TRBD2 CSASVAGGRDEQYF TGCAGTGCTAGTGTAGCGGGAGGGCGGGACGAGCAGTACTTC
TRBJ2-7 TRBV5-1 . . CASSFPGGLDEQYF TGCGCCAGCAGCTTCCCGGGGGGCCTGGACGAGCAGTACTTC
TRBJ2-3 TRBV5-4 . TRBD2 CASSSKAGGPSGDTQYF TGTGCCAGCAGCTCGAAAGCGGGGGGGCCCTCAGGGGATACGCAGTATTTT
TRBJ1-1 TRBV12-3/TRBV12-4 . TRBD1 CASTWTGSEAFF TGTGCCAGCACCTGGACAGGGTCTGAAGCTTTCTTT
TRBJ1-5 TRBV5-1 . . CASSSDSLGPQHF TGCGCCAGCAGCTCAGACAGCCTCGGGCCCCAGCATTTT